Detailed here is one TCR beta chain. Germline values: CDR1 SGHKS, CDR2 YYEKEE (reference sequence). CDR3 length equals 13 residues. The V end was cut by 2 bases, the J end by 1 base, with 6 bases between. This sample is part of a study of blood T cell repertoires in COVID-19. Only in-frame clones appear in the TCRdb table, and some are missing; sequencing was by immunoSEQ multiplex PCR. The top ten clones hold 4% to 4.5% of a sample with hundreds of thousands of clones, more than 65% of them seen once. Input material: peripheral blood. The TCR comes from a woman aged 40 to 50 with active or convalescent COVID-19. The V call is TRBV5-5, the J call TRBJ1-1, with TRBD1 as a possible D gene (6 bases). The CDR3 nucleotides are TGTGCCAGCAGCTTACAGGGGAACACTGAAGCTTTCTTT. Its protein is CASSLQGNTEAFF.